What follows are 27 T cell receptor beta chains derived from one specimen sequenced in a study of T cells in Graves' hyperthyroidism and ophthalmopathy. RNA transcripts were the template for amplifying TCR beta CDR3 regions. HTBI primers were used for first-round RT-PCR of the TCR CDR3. TCRdb called the multiplex PCR reads again in MiXCR, with one record for every CDR3 protein. The repertoire has under 350,000 distinct CDR3 sequences, around 23% of them found once; the top ten carry around half. Specimen: blood. These receptors came from a woman aged 50 to 65 with Graves' hyperthyroidism.

The chain combines TRBV7-2 with TRBJ1-2; D might be TRBD1 (6 bases). Trimming cost V 4 bases and J 5 bases, with 14 bases left between them. This CDR3 has 14 amino acids. Looked up from germline, CDR1 is SGHTA and CDR2 is FQGNSA. CDR3 bases: TGTGCCAGCAGCTCCCGACAGGTGGGATATGGCTACACCTTC. Its translation is CASSSRQVGYGYTF.

This clonotype was observed a handful of times. The junction shows a germline mismatch at one end, possibly a read error. The V and J genes are TRBV2 and TRBJ2-5; 12 bases agree with TRBD2. Germline lookup yields CDR1 SNHLY and CDR2 FYNNEI. There are 15 residues in the CDR3. The CDR3 region is CASTRLAGAQGTQYF. The CDR3 DNA follows: TGTGCCAGCACCAGACTAGCGGGGGCACAAGGGACCCAGTACTTC. The full variable domain, completed using reference TRBV2 and TRBJ2-5, is EPEVTQTPSHQVTQMGQEVILRCVPISNHLYFYWYRQILGQKVEFLVSFYNNEISEKSEIFDDQFSVERPDGSNFTLKIRSTKLEDSAMYFCASTRLAGAQGTQYFGPGTRLLVL.

This rearrangement joins TRBV7-3 to TRBJ1-3; D uncertain. CDR1 and CDR2 from the germline V gene are SGHTA and FQGTGA. The CDR3 runs 13 residues. The V end was cut by 4 bases, the J end by 0 bases, with 4 bases between. The chain's CDR3 is CASSSGSGNTIYF. The CDR3 coding sequence is TGTGCCAGCAGCTCCGGCTCTGGAAACACCATATATTTT.

The chain combines TRBV10-3 with TRBJ2-1; the D gene is possibly TRBD1 (5 bases). Germline V gene sequence: CDR1 ENHRY, CDR2 SYGVKD. Trimming shortened V by 11 bases and J by 0 bases, and 14 bases separated the two germline ends. This CDR3 has 14 amino acids. The CDR3: CAVWGRSSYNEQFF. The CDR3 DNA sequence: TGTGCCGTATGGGGCAGGAGCTCCTACAATGAGCAGTTCTTC.

The chain uses TRBV5-1 and TRBJ1-5; TRBD1 agrees at 11 bases. Germline assignment: CDR1 SGHRS and CDR2 YFSETQ. V trimming: 3 bases; J trimming: 5 bases; junction bases outside the gene matches: 4. The CDR3 is made up of 15 amino acids. CDR3 loop: CASSSGQGADQPQHF. The CDR3 DNA reads TGCGCCAGCAGCTCCGGACAGGGGGCGGATCAGCCCCAGCATTTT. Looking up the rest from reference TRBV5-1 and TRBJ1-5 gives the full variable domain: KAGVTQTPRYLIKTRGQQVTLSCSPISGHRSVSWYQQTPGQGLQFLFEYFSETQRNKGNFPGRFSGRQFSNSRSEMNVSTLELGDSALYLCASSSGQGADQPQHFGDGTRLSIL.

V gene TRBV11-2 combines with J gene TRBJ1-1; 7 nucleotides match TRBD1. CDR1 is SGHAT, CDR2 FQNNGV, per germline. The CDR3 runs 16 residues. Trimming took 5 bases from V and 3 from J; bases not matched to a gene: 12. CDR3 residues: CASSLNGRGLYTEAFF. In nucleotides, the CDR3 is TGTGCCAGCAGCCTGAATGGGAGGGGGCTGTACACTGAAGCTTTCTTT.

The V and J genes are TRBV7-2 and TRBJ1-5; maybe TRBD1 (6 bases). Per germline, CDR1 SGHTA and CDR2 FQGNSA. This CDR3 is built from 13 residues. V dropped 5 bases and J dropped 7 bases, with 12 bases sitting between them. CDR3 protein: CASSQGYEQPQHF. CDR3 coding DNA: TGTGCCAGCAGCCAGGGGTATGAACAGCCCCAGCATTTT. The variable domain in full, with the rest retrieved from reference TRBV7-2 and TRBJ1-5, is GAGVSQSPSNKVTEKGKDVELRCDPISGHTALYWYRQSLGQGLEFLIYFQGNSAPDKSGLPSDRFSAERTGGSVSTLTIQRTQQEDSAVYLCASSQGYEQPQHFGDGTRLSIL.

V and J are TRBV9 and TRBJ1-1, with a tentative D call TRBD1 (5 bases). The CDR3 runs 15 residues. Germline V lookup: CDR1 SGDLS, CDR2 YYNGEE. Deletions cut 4 bases from V and 4 bases from J, with 17 bases between. This CDR3 reads CASSPGQTGRTEAFF. CDR3 nucleotide sequence: TGTGCCAGCAGCCCCGGCCAAACGGGGCGCACTGAAGCTTTCTTT.

V usage is TRBV6-2 or TRBV6-3 and J usage is TRBJ1-2; the D is unclear. Germline loops: CDR1 MNHEY, CDR2 SVGEGT. The V and J ends lost 0 bases and 2 bases respectively, with 7 bases between them. The CDR3 extends over 14 amino acids. CDR3 nucleotides: TGTGCCAGCAGTTACTCCCGGTCCAACTATGGCTACACCTTC. Translating it yields CASSYSRSNYGYTF.

The rearrangement joins TRBV13 to TRBJ1-5; D gene unclear. CDR1 and CDR2 (germline): PRHDT, FYEKMQ (reference sequence). V dropped 4 bases and J dropped 3 bases, with 4 bases sitting between them. This CDR3 region has 12 residues. CDR3 sequence: CASSYFNQPQHF. In nucleotides, the CDR3 is TGTGCCAGCAGCTACTTCAATCAGCCCCAGCATTTT.

This clonotype was seen repeatedly, ten times or more. The chain has TRBV4-2 and TRBJ2-5; TRBD2 matches 10 bases. This CDR3 is 17 amino acids long. Germline trimming cut 0 bases from V and 2 bases from J; bases unmatched to any gene: 6. Germline V gives CDR1 LGHNA, CDR2 YNFKEQ. The CDR3 sequence is CASSQDPSGGGQETQYF. CDR3 sequence (DNA): TGTGCCAGCAGCCAAGACCCTAGCGGGGGTGGTCAAGAGACCCAGTACTTC.

This clonotype was seen ten or more times. The genes are TRBV30 and TRBJ2-3; 11 bases match TRBD2. V trimming: 3 bases; J trimming: 1 base; junction bases outside the gene matches: 0. The CDR3 totals 14 residues. Germline assignment: CDR1 GTSNPN and CDR2 SVGIG (reference sequence). The CDR3 bases are TGTGCCTGGAGGGGACTAGCGGGCACAGATACGCAGTATTTT. Amino acids: CAWRGLAGTDTQYF.

This clonotype was seen at least ten times. This chain links TRBV28 with TRBJ1-5, with 7 bases identical to TRBD1. The germline V gene encodes CDR1 MDHEN and CDR2 SYDVKM. Unmatched junction bases numbered 8, after V lost 6 bases and J lost 6 bases. This CDR3 is built from 14 residues. The CDR3 DNA is TGTGCCAGCAGGCCAGGGGGGTCAGCTCAGCCCCAGCATTTT. Its protein product is CASRPGGSAQPQHF.

The chain is built from TRBV6-1 and TRBJ1-2; TRBD1 is a possible D gene (6 bases). This CDR3 contains 14 residues. Between the trimmed V and J ends, which lost 4 bases and 5 bases, there was a span of 14 bases. Germline V lookup: CDR1 MNHNS, CDR2 SASEGT. CDR3 in DNA: TGTGCCAGCAGTGCCCTGGACAGCATATATGGCTACACCTTC. It codes for CASSALDSIYGYTF.

This clonotype has at least ten counts. V usage is TRBV6-1 and J usage is TRBJ1-5; D is ambiguous. Trimming cost V 2 bases and J 0 bases, with 11 bases left between them. The CDR3 runs 16 residues. Germline-derived CDR1 and CDR2 are MNHNS and SASEGT. The CDR3 nucleotides read TGTGCCAGCAGTGAATTCGGTACCCTTAGCAATCAGCCCCAGCATTTT. As protein: CASSEFGTLSNQPQHF.

Many counts were recorded for this clonotype. V and J are TRBV3-1 and TRBJ2-5, with 11 nucleotides matching TRBD2. Germline V gene sequence: CDR1 LGHDT, CDR2 YNNKEL (reference sequence). J was trimmed by 4 bases and V by 7 bases; bases with no gene match: 8. The CDR3 totals 15 residues. The CDR3 nucleotides are TGTGCCAGCACCGGTAGCGGGAGGGCCGGAGAGACCCAGTACTTC. Protein: CASTGSGRAGETQYF.

This clonotype was found a few times. The genes are TRBV9 and TRBJ2-2; D is possibly TRBD1 (6 bases). The CDR3 totals 16 residues. Deletions cut 4 bases from V and 1 base from J, with 14 bases between. Germline CDR1 reads SGDLS; CDR2 reads YYNGEE. CDR3 region: CASSSAGTWNTGELFF. DNA of the CDR3: TGTGCCAGCAGCTCCGCCGGGACATGGAACACCGGGGAGCTGTTTTTT.

This clonotype has a handful of counts. V gene TRBV6-5 combines with J gene TRBJ1-3, with D maybe TRBD1 (6 bases). Trimming removed 0 bases from V and 0 bases from J, with 9 bases in between. Germline V lookup: CDR1 MNHEY, CDR2 SVGAGI. The CDR3 spans 16 residues. The DNA of the CDR3 is TGTGCCAGCAGTTACTCTGGACAGACCTCTGGAAACACCATATATTTT. Protein: CASSYSGQTSGNTIYF.

In this sample, this clonotype turned up a few times. The CDR3 loop is CASSQESGRANEQFF. CDR3 DNA: TGCGCCAGCAGCCAAGAATCCGGGAGGGCCAATGAGCAGTTCTTC. This chain connects TRBV4-1 to TRBJ2-1, with 8 positions matching TRBD2. The CDR3 runs to 15 residues. J lost 6 bases, V lost 0 bases, and 4 bases had no gene match. Germline assignment: CDR1 MGHRA and CDR2 YSYEKL.

In the case of this clonotype: A much larger clonotype is one base distant, so this may be a read error. This rearrangement joins TRBV4-1 to TRBJ2-5; 8 nucleotides match TRBD2. Germline trimming cut 1 base from V and 1 base from J; bases unmatched to any gene: 8. Germline CDR1 is MGHRA and CDR2 is YSYEKL. The CDR3 is 17 residues long. CDR3 sequence (DNA): TGCGCCAGCAGCCAAGGTCCAGCGGGGGCATTCCAAGAGACCCAGTACTTC. Amino acid sequence: CASSQGPAGAFQETQYF.

This clonotype was seen many times. The junction departs from the called germline gene at one end, perhaps through a read error. This sequence joins TRBV29-1 and TRBJ2-7; tentatively, D is TRBD1 or TRBD2 (5 bases each). The germline gives CDR1 SQVTM, CDR2 ANQGSEA. This CDR3 region has 14 residues. The CDR3 nucleotides read TGCAGCGTGGCGTGGGACCAAAGTTCCTCCGAGCAGTACTTC. Protein product: CSVAWDQSSSEQYF.

Ten or more counts support this clonotype. V usage is TRBV6-1 and J usage is TRBJ1-4; 7 bases match TRBD1. Trimming cost V 6 bases and J 7 bases; bases outside gene matches: 8. This CDR3 contains 14 residues. Germline V gene lookup returns CDR1 MNHNS and CDR2 SASEGT. The CDR3 sequence: CASSRQGQGEKLFF. In DNA, the CDR3 is TGTGCCAGCAGCAGACAGGGTCAAGGTGAAAAACTGTTTTTT.

This clonotype occurred many times. The chain has TRBV10-3 and TRBJ2-5; 11 bases are a match to TRBD2. Trimming removed 2 bases from V and 4 bases from J; junction bases left unmatched: 0. CDR1 is ENHRY and CDR2 is SYGVKD in the germline V gene. The CDR3 has 14 residues. The CDR3 DNA reads TGTGCCATCAGTGAGGGACTAGCGGGAGAGACCCAGTACTTC. Translating gives CAISEGLAGETQYF.

The chain joins TRBV29-1 to TRBJ1-1; possible D gene TRBD1, 5 bases. V was trimmed by 4 bases and J by 7 bases, leaving 13 bases between them. From germline, CDR1 is SQVTM and CDR2 ANQGSEA. There are 12 residues in the CDR3. CDR3 bases: TGCAGCGTTGGCCAGGGAACTGGTGAAGCTTTCTTT. Protein product: CSVGQGTGEAFF.

The chain couples TRBV6-1 to TRBJ2-1; D may be TRBD1 or TRBD2 (5 bases each). This CDR3 contains 15 residues. V was pared by 6 bases and J by 7 bases, with 19 bases between. Germline-derived CDR1 and CDR2 are MNHNS and SASEGT. CDR3 nucleotides: TGTGCCAGCAGAGAGGGGCAGTCGCGGGTTAATGAGCAGTTCTTC. Its protein is CASREGQSRVNEQFF.

This clonotype occurred many times. DNA for the CDR3: TGTGCCAGCTCTTGGCTAGCATTGTCGGCCGGGGAGCTGTTTTTT. It translates to CASSWLALSAGELFF. The genes are TRBV6-2 or TRBV6-3 and TRBJ2-2, with D possibly being TRBD2 (5 bases). The CDR3 length is 15 residues. Germline values: CDR1 MNHEY, CDR2 SVGEGT. Deletions cut 8 bases from V and 6 bases from J, with 19 bases between.

This clonotype was seen only a few times. The chain employs TRBV20-1 and TRBJ2-1; 7 bases are shared with TRBD2. The CDR3 extends over 16 amino acids. Germline values: CDR1 DFQATT, CDR2 SNEGSKA (reference sequence). V was pared by 1 base and J by 0 bases, with 6 bases of the junction left unmatched. The DNA for the CDR3 is TGCAGTGCTAGAGGGGTGGGGAGGGACTCCTACAATGAGCAGTTCTTC. Its protein is CSARGVGRDSYNEQFF.